The 10 T cell receptor beta chains in this list originate from one sample, sequenced in a study of shared clonotypes between healthy human individuals. This table comes from immunoSEQ multiplex PCR, and its TCRdb copy is limited to in-frame clones, with some not included. The sample lists about 1 million clones, more than 75% occurring once. The sequencing sample was made of memory CD4+ T cells from PBMCs. Subset indicated: CD45RA-negative fraction. Receptors were obtained from a man between 18 and 29 years old in good health. Some clones in this sample may be carry-over from other donors' samples.

The chain uses TRBV10-2 and TRBJ2-4; D may match TRBD1 or TRBD2 (6 bases each). The length of the CDR3 is 14 residues. V shed 8 bases and J shed 8 bases, with 19 bases lying between them. From germline, CDR1 is WSHSY and CDR2 SAAADI. In DNA, the CDR3 is TGCGCCAGCGGGCCCGGGGGCCTCTGGGACATTCAGTACTTC. Encoded protein: CASGPGGLWDIQYF.

This clone appeared once. J is TRBJ2-5 and V is TRBV18, with 8 bases matching TRBD1. Per germline, CDR1 KGHSH and CDR2 LQKENI. Losses at the gene ends were 3 bases for V and 5 bases for J; bases not matched to a gene: 8. This CDR3 has 15 amino acids. CDR3 loop: CASSPTGGLGETQYF. CDR3 bases: TGTGCCAGCTCACCCACAGGGGGGCTGGGGGAGACCCAGTACTTC. The full variable domain, completed using reference TRBV18 and TRBJ2-5, is NAGVMQNPRHLVRRRGQEARLRCSPMKGHSHVYWYRQLPEEGLKFMVYLQKENIIDESGMPKERFSAEFPKEGPSILRIQQVVRGDSAAYFCASSPTGGLGETQYFGPGTRLLVL.

The chain joins TRBV27 to TRBJ2-5, with 10 nucleotides matching TRBD2. Germline CDR1 is MNHEY and CDR2 is SMNVEV (reference sequence). CDR3 length equals 15 residues. The J segment lost 5 bases and the V segment lost 6 bases, leaving 9 bases of the junction unmatched. This chain's CDR3 is CASRKSGRARETQYF. The CDR3 nucleotides are TGTGCCAGCAGAAAAAGCGGGAGGGCCCGGGAGACCCAGTACTTC.

The J gene is TRBJ1-2, the V gene TRBV30; D is undetermined. The CDR3 totals 14 residues. V dropped 1 base and J dropped 7 bases, with 16 bases sitting between them. The germline gives CDR1 GTSNPN, CDR2 SVGIG (reference sequence). The CDR3 spells CAWSGSVRSSGYTF. The DNA for the CDR3 is TGTGCCTGGAGTGGGTCGGTCAGGAGCTCTGGCTACACCTTC. Based on the CDR3 plus reference TRBV30 and TRBJ1-2, the full variable domain is SQTIHQWPATLVQPVGSPLSLECTVEGTSNPNLYWYRQAAGRGLQLLFYSVGIGQISSEVPQNLSASRPQDRQFILSSKKLLLSDSGFYLCAWSGSVRSSGYTFGSGTRLTVV.

On this clone itself: At the DNA level, this CDR3 is encoded by other sequences in the same sample as well. The CDR3 region is CASSPGTVNTEAFF. CDR3 nucleotides: TGTGCCAGCAGTCCCGGGACAGTAAACACTGAAGCTTTCTTT. The rearrangement links TRBV28 to TRBJ1-1; 7 bases map to TRBD1. The CDR3 contains 14 residues. V gave up 5 bases and J gave up 2 bases; unmatched junction bases: 5. CDR1 MDHEN and CDR2 SYDVKM come from the germline V gene. Combining the CDR3 with reference TRBV28 and TRBJ1-1 gives the whole variable domain DVKVTQSSRYLVKRTGEKVFLECVQDMDHENMFWYRQDPGLGLRLIYFSYDVKMKEKGDIPEGYSVSREKKERFSLILESASTNQTSMYLCASSPGTVNTEAFFGQGTRLTVV.

This clone has only a few counts. The chain carries TRBV6-5 and TRBJ2-5; D assignment may be TRBD1 or TRBD2 (6 bases each). Looked up from germline, CDR1 is MNHEY and CDR2 is SVGAGI. V was clipped by 6 bases and J by 1 base, with 12 bases between them. This CDR3 region has 14 residues. Here the CDR3 reads CASREGGFQETQYF. In DNA form, the CDR3 reads TGTGCCAGCAGGGAGGGGGGTTTCCAAGAGACCCAGTACTTC.

This chain connects TRBV4-1 to TRBJ2-7; TRBD1 agrees at 8 bases. The CDR3 is made up of 14 amino acids. V lost 1 base and J lost 2; bases outside the gene matches: 1. Germline CDR1 reads MGHRA; CDR2 reads YSYEKL. The CDR3 coding sequence is TGCGCCAGCAGCCAAGCGGACAGGGCCTACGAGCAGTACTTC. Protein sequence: CASSQADRAYEQYF.

V gene TRBV5-5 combines with J gene TRBJ1-1; D is ambiguous. Germline CDR1 reads SGHKS; CDR2 reads YYEKEE (reference sequence). V was trimmed by 1 base and J by 7 bases, leaving 14 bases between them. The length of the CDR3 is 14 residues. CDR3 sequence (DNA): TGTGCCAGCAGCTTGAGCGGCGGGAGAGTTGAAGCTTTCTTT. It encodes CASSLSGGRVEAFF.

The chain employs TRBV29-1 and TRBJ2-5, with D tentatively TRBD1 or TRBD2 (7 bases each). This CDR3 has 13 amino acids. Germline V gives CDR1 SQVTM, CDR2 ANQGSEA. The V end was cut by 6 bases, the J end by 2 bases, with 13 bases between. The CDR3 protein is CSVGGTAQETQYF. The CDR3 DNA reads as TGCAGCGTGGGGGGGACAGCTCAAGAGACCCAGTACTTC.

The rearrangement uses TRBV29-1 and TRBJ1-1; 8 nucleotides match TRBD1. V was pared by 2 bases and J by 10 bases, with 0 bases of the junction left unmatched. The CDR3 is 10 residues long. Germline V gene sequence: CDR1 SQVTM, CDR2 ANQGSEA. The CDR3 sequence: CSVEQGAAFF. DNA for the CDR3: TGCAGCGTTGAACAGGGGGCAGCTTTCTTT.